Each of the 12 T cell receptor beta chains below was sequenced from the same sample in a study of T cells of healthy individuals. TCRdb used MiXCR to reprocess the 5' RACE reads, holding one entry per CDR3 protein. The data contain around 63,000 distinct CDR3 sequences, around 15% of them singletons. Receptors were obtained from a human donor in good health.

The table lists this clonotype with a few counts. CDR3 protein: CASSDFEKLFF. The CDR3 DNA reads TGTGCCAGCAGTGACTTTGAAAAACTGTTTTTT. The rearrangement joins TRBV6-4 to TRBJ1-4; no definite D call. The CDR3 loop spans 11 amino acids. Trimming stripped 1 base from V and 7 bases from J, with 1 base between. Germline loops: CDR1 MRHNA, CDR2 SNTAGT.

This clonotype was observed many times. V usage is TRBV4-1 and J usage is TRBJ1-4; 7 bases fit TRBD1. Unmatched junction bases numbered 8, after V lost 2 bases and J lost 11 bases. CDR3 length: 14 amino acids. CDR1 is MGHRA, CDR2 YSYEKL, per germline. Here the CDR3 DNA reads TGCGCCAGCAGCCAACCTACTCAGGGGGGTAAACTGTTTTTT. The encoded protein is CASSQPTQGGKLFF.

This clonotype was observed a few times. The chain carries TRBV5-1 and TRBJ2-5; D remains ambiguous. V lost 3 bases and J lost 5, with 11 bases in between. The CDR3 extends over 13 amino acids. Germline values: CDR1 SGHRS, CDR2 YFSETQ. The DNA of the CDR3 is TGCGCCAGCAGCTGGCTAGGTGGGGAGACCCAGTACTTC. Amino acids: CASSWLGGETQYF.

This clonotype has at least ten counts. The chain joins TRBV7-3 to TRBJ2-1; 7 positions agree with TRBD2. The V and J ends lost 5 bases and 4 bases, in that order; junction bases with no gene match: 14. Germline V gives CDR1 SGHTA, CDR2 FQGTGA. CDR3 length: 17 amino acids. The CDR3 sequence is CASSPAGQREGYNEQFF. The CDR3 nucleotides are TGTGCCAGCAGCCCGGCGGGGCAGCGGGAAGGATACAATGAGCAGTTCTTC.

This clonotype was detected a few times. CDR3 region: CASSSYGRASEKLFF. CDR3 bases: TGTGCCAGCAGTTCGTACGGCAGGGCGAGTGAAAAACTGTTTTTT. J is TRBJ1-4 and V is TRBV28; maybe TRBD1 (5 bases). Germline CDR1 is MDHEN and CDR2 is SYDVKM. Between the trimmed V and J ends, which lost 4 bases and 7 bases, there was a span of 16 bases. This CDR3 comprises 15 residues.

As DNA, the CDR3 is TGTGCCAGCAGCTTAGATCTGAACACCGGGGAGCTGTTTTTT. Translated, it gives CASSLDLNTGELFF. The gene calls are TRBV11-2 and TRBJ2-2; D uncertain. This CDR3 contains 14 residues. With 0 bases removed from V and 1 base from J, the gap between germline ends came to 3 bases. CDR1 is SGHAT and CDR2 is FQNNGV in the germline V gene. Full variable domain (remainder filled in from reference TRBV11-2 and TRBJ2-2): EAGVAQSPRYKIIEKRQSVAFWCNPISGHATLYWYQQILGQGPKLLIQFQNNGVVDDSQLPKDRFSAERLKGVDSTLKIQPAKLEDSAVYLCASSLDLNTGELFFGEGSRLTVL.

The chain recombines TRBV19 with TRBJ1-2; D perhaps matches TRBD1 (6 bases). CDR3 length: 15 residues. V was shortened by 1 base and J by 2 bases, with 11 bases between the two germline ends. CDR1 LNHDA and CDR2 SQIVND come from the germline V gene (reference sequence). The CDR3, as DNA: TGTGCCAGTAGTATAGGTACAGGGTTGAACTATGGCTACACCTTC. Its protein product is CASSIGTGLNYGYTF.

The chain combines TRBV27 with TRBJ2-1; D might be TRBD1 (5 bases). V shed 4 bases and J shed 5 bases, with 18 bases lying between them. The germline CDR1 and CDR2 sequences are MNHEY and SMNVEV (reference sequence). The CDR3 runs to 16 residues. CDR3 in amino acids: CASSSPGWSEDNEQFF. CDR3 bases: TGTGCCAGCAGTTCCCCAGGGTGGTCAGAGGACAATGAGCAGTTCTTC.

This CDR3 reads CASSYSPSGSATGELFF. The CDR3 DNA sequence: TGTGCCAGCAGTTACTCGCCTAGCGGGAGTGCCACCGGGGAGCTGTTTTTT. The genes are TRBV6-5 and TRBJ2-2, with 10 bases aligning to TRBD2. Trimming at V came to 0 bases and at J to 4 bases, leaving 5 bases not matched to a gene. From germline, CDR1 is MNHEY and CDR2 SVGAGI. The CDR3 sequence is 17 residues long.

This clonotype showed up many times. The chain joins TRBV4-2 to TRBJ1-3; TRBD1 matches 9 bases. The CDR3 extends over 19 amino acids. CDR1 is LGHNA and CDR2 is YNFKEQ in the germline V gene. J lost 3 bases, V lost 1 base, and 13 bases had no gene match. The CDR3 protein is CASSQVSRAQGAGGNTIYF. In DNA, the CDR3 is TGTGCCAGCAGCCAAGTTTCTCGGGCACAGGGGGCGGGTGGAAACACCATATATTTT.

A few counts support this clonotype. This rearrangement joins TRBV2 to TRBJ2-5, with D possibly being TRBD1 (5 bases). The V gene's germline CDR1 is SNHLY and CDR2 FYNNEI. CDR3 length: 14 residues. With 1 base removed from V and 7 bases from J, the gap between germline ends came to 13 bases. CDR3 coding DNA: TGTGCCAGCAGTGAAGTCAGGACCCAGGGGACCCAGTACTTC. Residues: CASSEVRTQGTQYF. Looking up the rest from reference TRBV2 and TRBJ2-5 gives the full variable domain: EPEVTQTPSHQVTQMGQEVILRCVPISNHLYFYWYRQILGQKVEFLVSFYNNEISEKSEIFDDQFSVERPDGSNFTLKIRSTKLEDSAMYFCASSEVRTQGTQYFGPGTRLLVL.

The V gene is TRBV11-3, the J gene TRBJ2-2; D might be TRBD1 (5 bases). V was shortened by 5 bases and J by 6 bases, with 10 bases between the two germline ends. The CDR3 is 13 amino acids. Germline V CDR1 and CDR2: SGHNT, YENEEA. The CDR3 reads CASSPRVAGELFF. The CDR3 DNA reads TGTGCCAGCAGCCCCAGGGTTGCCGGGGAGCTGTTTTTT.